Listed below are T cell receptor beta chains from one sample, sequenced in a study of response to subunit inactivated influenza vaccine. One entry per CDR3 protein, called by TCRdb with MiXCR from the RT-PCR reads. The sample lists under 550,000 distinct CDR3 sequences; roughly 7.6% were seen once. The source material was PBMCs from blood, sampled less than 30 months after vaccination. Receptor source: a man in his fifties or sixties who received an inactivated influenza vaccine. The CDR3 runs from the conserved cysteine through the conserved F or W. D genes are given only for firm matches. Clone size appears in some rows only: once, few, many, or a class for an expanded clone.

CDR3 | DNA | size | V | D | J
CASSFRLGEAFF | TGTGCCAGCAGTTTTCGACTCGGCGAAGCTTTCTTT | - | TRBV12-3/TRBV12-4 | - | TRBJ1-1
CAISLAADSEQFF | TGTGCCATCAGCCTAGCGGCCGACAGTGAGCAGTTCTTC | many | TRBV10-3 | TRBD2 | TRBJ2-1
CASSPPQGSTNEKLFF | TGTGCCAGCTCACCACCCCAGGGCTCAACTAATGAAAAACTGTTTTTT | few | TRBV18 | - | TRBJ1-4
CASSQDWGRTSSGNTIYF | TGCGCCAGCAGCCAAGACTGGGGCAGAACAAGCTCTGGAAACACCATATATTTT | few | TRBV4-3 | - | TRBJ1-3
CASSPGQGVSYEQYF | TGTGCCAGCAGCCCGGGACAGGGGGTAAGTTACGAGCAGTACTTC | few | TRBV3-1 | TRBD1 | TRBJ2-7
CASRGRTGKVYGYTF | TGTGCCAGCCGAGGAAGGACGGGAAAGGTTTATGGCTACACCTTC | - | TRBV6-1 | - | TRBJ1-2
CASSYLAHSENSYEQYF | TGTGCCAGCAGTTATCTGGCCCACTCAGAAAACTCCTACGAGCAGTACTTC | few | TRBV6-2/TRBV6-3 | - | TRBJ2-7
CASSNSRQGPGETQYF | TGTGCCAGCAGCAATAGTCGGCAGGGGCCTGGGGAGACCCAGTACTTC | many | TRBV7-9 | - | TRBJ2-5
CASSLPPRLAGLTGELFF | TGTGCCAGCAGCTTACCTCCCAGACTAGCGGGACTCACCGGGGAGCTGTTTTTT | many | TRBV7-9 | TRBD2 | TRBJ2-2
CSARPGTSYNEQFF | TGCAGTGCTAGGCCCGGGACTAGCTACAATGAGCAGTTCTTC | many | TRBV20-1 | TRBD2 | TRBJ2-1
CASSGLGQETQYF | TGTGCCAGCAGTGGACTCGGACAAGAGACCCAGTACTTC | - | TRBV2 | - | TRBJ2-5
CSGRGPTKAFF | TGCAGCGGAAGGGGGCCCACTAAAGCTTTCTTT | once | TRBV29-1 | TRBD1 | TRBJ1-1
CASSLLTGNTEAFF | TGCGCCAGCAGCTTACTGACAGGGAACACTGAAGCTTTCTTT | few | TRBV5-1 | - | TRBJ1-1
CSVEDLRDSFYGYTF | TGCAGCGTTGAAGACCTCCGGGACAGCTTCTATGGCTACACCTTC | - | TRBV29-1 | TRBD1 | TRBJ1-2
CASSLAGTGGSGYTF | TGTGCCAGCAGCTTAGCTGGGACAGGGGGCTCTGGCTACACCTTC | few | TRBV7-2 | TRBD1 | TRBJ1-2
CASSQEINQPQHF | TGCGCCAGCAGCCAAGAAATTAATCAGCCCCAGCATTTT | few | TRBV4-3 | - | TRBJ1-5
CASSQRDRGETQYF | TGTGCCAGCAGCCAGAGGGACAGGGGGGAGACCCAGTACTTC | few | TRBV4-2 | TRBD1 | TRBJ2-5
CSAKRVVTEFTGELFF | TGCAGTGCTAAAAGAGTGGTGACAGAGTTCACCGGGGAGCTGTTTTTT | many | TRBV20-1 | - | TRBJ2-2
CASSQEGDSRYNEQFF | TGCGCCAGCAGCCAAGAAGGGGACAGCCGATACAATGAGCAGTTCTTC | few | TRBV4-3 | TRBD1 | TRBJ2-1
CSAGVRTMNTEAFF | TGCAGTGCTGGAGTCAGGACGATGAACACTGAAGCTTTCTTT | - | TRBV20-1 | - | TRBJ1-1
CASSSPPSGDYEQYF | TGTGCCAGCAGCTCCCCGCCTAGCGGGGACTACGAGCAGTACTTC | few | TRBV11-2 | TRBD2 | TRBJ2-7
CASSSGHHTDTQYF | TGTGCCAGCAGCTCCGGACACCACACAGATACGCAGTATTTT | few | TRBV13 | - | TRBJ2-3
CASRPDRYYNEQFF | TGTGCCAGCAGACCTGACAGATACTACAATGAGCAGTTCTTC | - | TRBV12-3/TRBV12-4 | - | TRBJ2-1
CSARDPRTDSYEQYF | TGCAGTGCTAGAGATCCCCGGACCGATTCCTACGAGCAGTACTTC | - | TRBV20-1 | - | TRBJ2-7